This TCR beta chain was found in a study of blood T cell repertoires in COVID-19. In the study overall: The United States, Italy and Spain supplied acute and convalescent COVID-19 samples.

In the original analysis: Amplification of reference gene primers was used by the study to estimate nucleated cell counts. The table came from immunoSEQ multiplex PCR; TCRdb's copy has only in-frame clones and leaves some out. The DNA was the basis for D and trimming; V, J and clone size are from that table. The sample yields about 36,000 clones, over 65% seen once. This clone was seen a handful of times. There are 14 residues in the CDR3. The ends lost 5 bases at V and 7 bases at J; junction bases unmatched: 8. CDR1 is GTSNPN, CDR2 SVGIG, per germline (reference sequence). The sequence came from a man aged 55-75 years with active COVID-19. Sample: peripheral blood. This chain joins TRBV30 and TRBJ2-2; 9 bases are shared with TRBD2. CDR3 sequence: CAWRLAGIFGELFF. In nucleotides, the CDR3 is TGTGCCTGGCGGCTAGCGGGAATCTTCGGGGAGCTGTTTTTT.